The rows below give T cell receptor beta chains drawn from one sample of a study of shared clonotypes between healthy human individuals. Only in-frame clones appear in the TCRdb table, and some are missing; sequencing was by immunoSEQ multiplex PCR. The sample gives a few hundred thousand clones, about 80% of which show up once; roughly 12% is in the top ten. The material sequenced was PBMCs. These receptors all stem from a woman in her thirties or forties in good health. Some clones in this sample may be carry-over from other donors' samples. Each CDR3 is given without its conserved first and last residue. A clone size is listed for some rows: how often the clone was seen (once, few, many), or a class if it is expanded.

>TRBJ2-5|TRBV7-2|.
ASSLPATKETQY
>TRBJ2-1|TRBV29-1|.
SVGGSAYNEQF
>TRBJ2-5|TRBV7-8|once
ASSLFPGTGTRKETQY
>TRBJ1-5|TRBV28|.
ASSWGAFSNQPQH
>TRBJ2-3|TRBV6-6|few
ATLDRGTADTQY
>TRBJ2-2|TRBV2|once
ASRISGRGTGELF
>TRBJ2-6|TRBV19|.
ASSIGSGANVLT
>TRBJ2-5|TRBV18|once
ASSPPGHPYQETQY
>TRBJ1-2|TRBV10-1|.
ASSPGPATRYGYT
>TRBJ2-7|TRBV7-3|few
ASSLGLAGGPYEQY
>TRBJ1-2|TRBV27|.
ASSAPGTGDDGYT
>TRBJ1-1|TRBV6-5|.
ASSYSIFAQNTEAF